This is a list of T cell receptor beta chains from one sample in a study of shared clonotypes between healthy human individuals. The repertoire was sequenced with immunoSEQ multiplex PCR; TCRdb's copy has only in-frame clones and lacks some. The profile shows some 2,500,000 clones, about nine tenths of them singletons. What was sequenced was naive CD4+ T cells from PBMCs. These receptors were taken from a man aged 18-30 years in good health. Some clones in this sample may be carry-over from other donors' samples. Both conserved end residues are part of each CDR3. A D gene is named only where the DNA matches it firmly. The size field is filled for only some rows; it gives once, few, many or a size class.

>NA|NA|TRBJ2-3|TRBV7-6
CASSPVSGWYTDTQYF
TGTGCCAGCAGCCCGGTGTCCGGCTGGTATACAGATACGCAGTATTTT
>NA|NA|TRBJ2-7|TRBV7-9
CASSLGLDEQYF
TGTGCCAGCAGCTTAGGGTTGGACGAGCAGTACTTC
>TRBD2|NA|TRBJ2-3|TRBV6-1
CASSEMASGSTDTQYF
TGTGCCAGCAGTGAAATGGCTAGCGGGAGCACAGATACGCAGTATTTT
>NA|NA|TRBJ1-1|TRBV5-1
CASSLGQGFTEAFF
TGCGCCAGCAGCTTGGGGCAGGGTTTTACTGAAGCTTTCTTT
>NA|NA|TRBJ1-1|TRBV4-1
CASSSERGRMNTEAFF
TGCGCCAGCAGCTCCGAAAGGGGACGGATGAACACTGAAGCTTTCTTT
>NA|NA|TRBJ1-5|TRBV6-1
CASILRGGSGQPQHF
TGTGCCAGCATACTCAGGGGAGGCAGTGGTCAGCCCCAGCATTTT
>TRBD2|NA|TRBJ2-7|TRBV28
CASSFSSGRTIYGEQYF
TGTGCCAGCAGTTTTAGTAGCGGGAGGACTATCTACGGGGAGCAGTACTTC
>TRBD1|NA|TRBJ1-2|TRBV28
CASIPSGTGGSGYTF
TGTGCCAGCATTCCTTCCGGGACAGGGGGATCTGGCTACACCTTC
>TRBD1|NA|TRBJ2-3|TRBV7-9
CASSLDRGTDTQYF
TGTGCCAGCAGCTTAGACAGGGGAACAGATACGCAGTATTTT
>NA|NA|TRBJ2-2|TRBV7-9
CASSYRTGTSGELFF
TGTGCCAGCAGCTACCGGACCGGGACCTCCGGGGAGCTGTTTTTT
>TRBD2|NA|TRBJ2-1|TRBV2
CASSEVWLAATYNEQFF
TGTGCCAGCAGTGAAGTGTGGCTAGCGGCTACCTACAATGAGCAGTTCTTC
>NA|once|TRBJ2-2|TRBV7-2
CASSPGSGAGTGELFF
TGTGCCAGCAGCCCCGGGTCGGGGGCGGGGACCGGGGAGCTGTTTTTT
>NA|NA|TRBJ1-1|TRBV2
CASRETDWNTEAFF
TGTGCCAGCCGGGAGACAGACTGGAACACTGAAGCTTTCTTT
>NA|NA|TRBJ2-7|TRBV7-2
CASSLGAGQTYEQYF
TGTGCCAGCAGCTTAGGTGCCGGACAAACCTACGAGCAGTACTTC
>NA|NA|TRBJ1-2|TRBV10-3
CAISDPRSVNYGYTF
TGTGCCATCAGTGACCCCCGGTCGGTAAACTATGGCTACACCTTC
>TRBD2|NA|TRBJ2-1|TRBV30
CAWRAGTSLTYNEQFF
TGTGCCTGGAGGGCCGGGACTAGCTTGACCTACAATGAGCAGTTCTTC
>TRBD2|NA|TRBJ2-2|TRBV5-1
CASSLEPAGGRTGELFF
TGCGCCAGCAGCTTGGAACCAGCGGGAGGAAGGACCGGGGAGCTGTTTTTT
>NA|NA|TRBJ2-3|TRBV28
CASSLSRGAYGTDTQYF
TGTGCCAGCAGTTTATCTCGGGGGGCCTACGGAACAGATACGCAGTATTTT
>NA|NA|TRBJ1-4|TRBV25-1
CASSELGGNEKLFF
TGTGCCAGCAGTGAATTAGGGGGGAATGAAAAACTGTTTTTT
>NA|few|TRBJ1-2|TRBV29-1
CSVEAANYGYTF
TGCAGCGTCGAGGCTGCTAACTATGGCTACACCTTC
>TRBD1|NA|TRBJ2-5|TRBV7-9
CASSPGQLQETQYF
TGTGCCAGCAGCCCGGGACAGCTCCAAGAGACCCAGTACTTC
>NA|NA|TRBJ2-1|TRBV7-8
CASSFPGTRFSRNNEQFF
TGTGCCAGCAGCTTTCCCGGGACCCGCTTTTCGAGAAACAATGAGCAGTTCTTC
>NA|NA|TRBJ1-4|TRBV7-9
CASSLARGGVEKLFF
TGTGCCAGCAGCTTAGCCCGGGGTGGGGTAGAAAAACTGTTTTTT
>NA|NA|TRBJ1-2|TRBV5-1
CASSLSPVDYGYTF
TGCGCCAGCAGCTTGTCGCCGGTTGACTATGGCTACACCTTC
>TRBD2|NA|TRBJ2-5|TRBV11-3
CASSPGASGSGRASQETQYF
TGTGCCAGCAGCCCAGGTGCTAGCGGGAGCGGACGGGCTTCTCAAGAGACCCAGTACTTC
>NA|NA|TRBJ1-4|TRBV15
CATSRDQNEKLFF
TGTGCCACCAGCAGAGATCAGAATGAAAAACTGTTTTTT
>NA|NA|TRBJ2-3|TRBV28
CASSFRASANTDTQYF
TGTGCCAGCAGTTTTCGCGCTAGCGCAAACACAGATACGCAGTATTTT